This note documents a single T cell receptor (beta chain) sequence. Its specificity is unknown. The data were obtained in a study of tumor-infiltrating lymphocytes in primary liver carcinoma. Reverse transcription of 500 to 650 ng total RNA with a constant-region primer produced TCR beta cDNA. Sequencing libraries for TCR beta derived from three nested multiplex PCR rounds that used slightly modified ARM-PCR. From the multiplex PCR reads, TCRdb called clonotypes with MiXCR, one entry per CDR3 protein. This table holds around 25,000 distinct CDR3 sequences, 60% to 80% found once. Scientists recovered RNA and DNA together from roughly 21-30 mg of unsorted bulk tissue. Broader study findings: Tumors had a top-250-clone fraction that was significantly higher than blood (p = 0.039). Tumor-adjacent and tumor-blood pairs overlapped less than tumor region pairs did. Just about 7-25% of leading clones were found in every one of five regions.

The sample consisted of liver tumor tissue from sampling region 5. Subset noted: tumor region T5, tumor centre. This TCR was recovered from a woman between 25 and 40 years old with primary liver carcinoma and hepatitis B virus infection.

CDR3 loop: CASSNSSLYEQYF. Here the CDR3 DNA reads TGTGCCAGCAGTAACAGTTCCCTATACGAGCAGTACTTC. The chain uses TRBV27 and TRBJ2-7; D unresolved. Between the trimmed V and J ends, which lost 5 bases and 4 bases, there was a span of 12 bases. The germline V gene encodes CDR1 MNHEY and CDR2 SMNVEV (reference sequence). The CDR3 covers 13 residues.